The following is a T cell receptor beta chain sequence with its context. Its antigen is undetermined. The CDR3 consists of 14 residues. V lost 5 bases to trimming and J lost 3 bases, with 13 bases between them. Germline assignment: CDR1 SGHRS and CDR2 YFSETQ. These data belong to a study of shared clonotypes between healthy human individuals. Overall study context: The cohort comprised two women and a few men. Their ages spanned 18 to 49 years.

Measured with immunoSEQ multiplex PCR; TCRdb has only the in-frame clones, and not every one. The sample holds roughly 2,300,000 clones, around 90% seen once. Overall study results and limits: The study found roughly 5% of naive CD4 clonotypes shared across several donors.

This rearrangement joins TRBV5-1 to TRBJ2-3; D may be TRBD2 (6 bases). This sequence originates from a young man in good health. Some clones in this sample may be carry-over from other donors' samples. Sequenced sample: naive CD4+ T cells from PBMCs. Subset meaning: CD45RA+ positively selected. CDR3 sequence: CASRLSGYTDTQYF. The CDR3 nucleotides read TGCGCCAGCAGACTTAGCGGCTATACAGATACGCAGTATTTT.